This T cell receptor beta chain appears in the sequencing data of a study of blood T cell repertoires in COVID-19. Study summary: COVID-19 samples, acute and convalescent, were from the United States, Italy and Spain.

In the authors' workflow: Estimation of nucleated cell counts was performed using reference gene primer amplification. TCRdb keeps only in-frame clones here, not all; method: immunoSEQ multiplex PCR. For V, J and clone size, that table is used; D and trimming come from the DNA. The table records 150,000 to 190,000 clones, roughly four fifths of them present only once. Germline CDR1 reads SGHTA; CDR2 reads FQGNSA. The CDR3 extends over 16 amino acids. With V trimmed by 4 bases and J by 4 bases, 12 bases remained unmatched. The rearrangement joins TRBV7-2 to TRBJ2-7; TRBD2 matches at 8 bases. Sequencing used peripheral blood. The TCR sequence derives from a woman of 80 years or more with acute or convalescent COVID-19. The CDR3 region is CASSSSRAGAIYEQYF. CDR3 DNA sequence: TGTGCCAGCAGCTCCAGTCGAGCGGGAGCTATATACGAGCAGTACTTC. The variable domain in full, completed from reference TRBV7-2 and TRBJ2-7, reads GAGVSQSPSNKVTEKGKDVELRCDPISGHTALYWYRQSLGQGLEFLIYFQGNSAPDKSGLPSDRFSAERTGGSVSTLTIQRTQQEDSAVYLCASSSSRAGAIYEQYFGPGTRLTVT.